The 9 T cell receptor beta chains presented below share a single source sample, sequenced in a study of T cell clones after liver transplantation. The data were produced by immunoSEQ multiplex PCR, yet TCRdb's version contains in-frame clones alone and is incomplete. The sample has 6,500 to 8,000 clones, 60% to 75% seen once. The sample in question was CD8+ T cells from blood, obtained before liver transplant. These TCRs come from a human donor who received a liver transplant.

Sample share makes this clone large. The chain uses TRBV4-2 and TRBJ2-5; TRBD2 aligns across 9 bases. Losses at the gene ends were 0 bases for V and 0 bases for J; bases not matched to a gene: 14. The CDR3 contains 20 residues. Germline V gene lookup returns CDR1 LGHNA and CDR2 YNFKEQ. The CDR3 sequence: CASSQEVGASGTHYQETQYF. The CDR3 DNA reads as TGTGCCAGCAGCCAAGAAGTAGGGGCTAGCGGGACCCATTACCAAGAGACCCAGTACTTC.

The CDR3 nucleotides are TGTGCCAGCAGCGCCGGCACAGATACGCAGTATTTT. Its translation is CASSAGTDTQYF. V and J are TRBV7-8 and TRBJ2-3, with no clear D. Germline CDR1 and CDR2: SGHVS and FQNEAQ. CDR3 length: 12 residues. V was clipped by 5 bases and J by 1 base, with 4 bases between them.

The CDR3 spells CASSIAGMYGYTF. CDR3 bases: TGTGCCAGTAGTATAGCAGGGATGTATGGCTACACCTTC. V gene TRBV19 combines with J gene TRBJ1-2, with a tentative D call TRBD1 (5 bases). Germline V gives CDR1 LNHDA, CDR2 SQIVND (reference sequence). The CDR3 is 13 residues long. With 1 base removed from V and 5 bases from J, the gap between germline ends came to 8 bases.

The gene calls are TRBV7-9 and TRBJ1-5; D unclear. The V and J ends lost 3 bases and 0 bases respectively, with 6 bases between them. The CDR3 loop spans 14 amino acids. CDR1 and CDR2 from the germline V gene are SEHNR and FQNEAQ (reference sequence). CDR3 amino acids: CASSFGDSNQPQHF. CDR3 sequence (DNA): TGTGCCAGCAGCTTCGGTGATAGCAATCAGCCCCAGCATTTT.

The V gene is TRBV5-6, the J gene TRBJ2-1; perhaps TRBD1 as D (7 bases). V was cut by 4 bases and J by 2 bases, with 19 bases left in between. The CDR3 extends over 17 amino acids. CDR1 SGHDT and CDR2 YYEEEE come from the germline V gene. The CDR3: CASSLTGQAGPYNEQFF. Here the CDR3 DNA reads TGTGCCAGCAGCCTCACTGGACAGGCGGGACCCTACAATGAGCAGTTCTTC.

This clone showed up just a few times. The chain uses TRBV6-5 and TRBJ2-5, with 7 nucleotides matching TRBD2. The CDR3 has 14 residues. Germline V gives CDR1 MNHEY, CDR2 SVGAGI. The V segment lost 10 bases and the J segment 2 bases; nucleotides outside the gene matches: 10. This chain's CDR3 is CATKSGAGQETQYF. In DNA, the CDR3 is TGTGCCACAAAGTCAGGAGCGGGACAAGAGACCCAGTACTTC.

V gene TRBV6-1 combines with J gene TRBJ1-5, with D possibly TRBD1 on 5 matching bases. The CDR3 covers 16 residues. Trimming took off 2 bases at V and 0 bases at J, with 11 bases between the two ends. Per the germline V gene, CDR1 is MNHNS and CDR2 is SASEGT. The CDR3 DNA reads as TGTGCCAGCAGTGAAATTATGAGGGGTAGCAATCAGCCCCAGCATTTT. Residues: CASSEIMRGSNQPQHF.

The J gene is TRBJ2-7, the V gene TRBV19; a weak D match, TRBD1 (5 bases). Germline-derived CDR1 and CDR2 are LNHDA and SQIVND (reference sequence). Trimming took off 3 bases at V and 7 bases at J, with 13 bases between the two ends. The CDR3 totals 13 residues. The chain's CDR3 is CASSMFQGNEQYF. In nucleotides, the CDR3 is TGTGCCAGTAGTATGTTCCAGGGCAATGAGCAGTACTTC.

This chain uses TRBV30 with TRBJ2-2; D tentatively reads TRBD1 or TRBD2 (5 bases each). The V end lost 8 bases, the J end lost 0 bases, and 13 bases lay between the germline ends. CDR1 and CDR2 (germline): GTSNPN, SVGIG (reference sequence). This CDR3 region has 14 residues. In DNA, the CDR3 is TGTGCCGTGAGGGGACCCCCGAACACCGGGGAGCTGTTTTTT. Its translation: CAVRGPPNTGELFF.